Listed here are 8 T cell receptor beta chains from one sample, sequenced in a study of blood T cell repertoires in COVID-19. Repertoires were generated with immunoSEQ multiplex PCR, while TCRdb's copy carries only in-frame clones and drops some. The sample holds fewer than 300,000 clones, 85% to 90% seen once. The sample comprised PBMCs or T cells enriched from blood (not recorded which). All receptors come from a man between 40 and 49 years old who had recovered from COVID-19.

The chain is built from TRBV10-1 and TRBJ2-1, with 8 bases matching TRBD2. The junction had 7 bases not matched to a gene; V was cut back by 2 bases and J by 7 bases. The CDR3 has 15 amino acids. From germline, CDR1 is WNHNN and CDR2 SYGVQD (reference sequence). The CDR3 bases are TGCGCCAGCAGTGAGATGGCGGGGGGATGGAATGAGCAGTTCTTC. This sequence encodes CASSEMAGGWNEQFF.

This clone was picked up one time. This chain uses TRBV2 with TRBJ1-1, with 8 bases aligning to TRBD1. V trimming: 6 bases; J trimming: 1 base; junction bases outside the gene matches: 10. Germline-derived CDR1 and CDR2 are SNHLY and FYNNEI. This CDR3 has 16 residues. CDR3 protein: CASRGQGLSRNTEAFF. The DNA of the CDR3 is TGTGCCAGCAGAGGACAGGGACTCTCGAGGAACACTGAAGCTTTCTTT.

The CDR3 here is CASSPGQGTFSQYF. The DNA for the CDR3 is TGTGCCAGCAGCCCAGGACAGGGGACCTTTTCCCAGTACTTC. The V gene is TRBV3-1 (or the pseudogene TRBV3-2), the J gene TRBJ2-5, with 9 bases aligning to TRBD1. Losses at the gene ends were 4 bases for V and 9 bases for J; bases not matched to a gene: 9. Germline V CDR1 and CDR2: LGHDT, YNNKEL (reference sequence). The CDR3 is 14 residues long.

V is TRBV30 and J is TRBJ2-7; 9 bases match TRBD1. The CDR3 consists of 17 residues. After removal of 7 bases from V and 3 bases from J, the junction contained 19 bases not matched to a gene. Germline V gene lookup returns CDR1 GTSNPN and CDR2 SVGIG (reference sequence). For the CDR3, the DNA is TGTGCCTCCACAGGGGGCATGTCTCTCGCATTACACTACGAGCAGTACTTC. Protein: CASTGGMSLALHYEQYF.

V and J are TRBV7-2 and TRBJ2-3; 8 positions agree with TRBD2. The CDR3 is 14 residues long. J was trimmed by 7 bases and V by 5 bases; bases with no gene match: 8. CDR1 SGHTA and CDR2 FQGNSA come from the germline V gene. The CDR3 here is CASSRGGRLNTQYF. The CDR3, as DNA: TGTGCCAGCAGCCGTGGCGGGAGGTTAAATACGCAGTATTTT.

The chain has TRBV19 and TRBJ2-6; 7 nucleotides match TRBD1. In germline, CDR1 is LNHDA, CDR2 SQIVND (reference sequence). The length of the CDR3 is 19 residues. V shed 4 bases, J shed 0 bases, and the junction held 12 bases outside the gene matches. The CDR3 here is CASSKFPRDSLSGANVLTF. DNA for the CDR3: TGTGCCAGTAGTAAGTTCCCACGGGACAGTCTCTCTGGGGCCAACGTCCTGACTTTC.

J is TRBJ2-5 and V is TRBV11-3; 7 nucleotides line up with TRBD2. CDR3 length: 15 amino acids. Per germline, CDR1 SGHNT and CDR2 YENEEA. V dropped 5 bases and J dropped 2; count of bases not matched to a gene: 8. The CDR3, as DNA: TGTGCCAGCAGCGCCGGGACTACCGAGCAAGAGACCCAGTACTTC. Amino acids: CASSAGTTEQETQYF.

The CDR3 DNA follows: TGCGCCAGCAGCTTAAAAGGGGGTGACTATGGCTACACCTTC. Protein: CASSLKGGDYGYTF. This sequence joins TRBV5-1 and TRBJ1-2; weak D call: TRBD1 (6 bases). Germline V gives CDR1 SGHRS, CDR2 YFSETQ. V dropped 2 bases and J dropped 3 bases, with 11 bases sitting between them. CDR3 length: 14 amino acids.